This T cell receptor (beta chain) was recorded in a study of T-cell memory formation after mild COVID-19. General study findings and limits: The study detected some responding clones in pre-infection memory, suggesting cross-reactive memory joined.

Worth noting for this clonotype: Its antigen is undetermined.

5'RACE with constant-segment primers yielded barcoded, UMI-tagged TCR alpha and TCR beta cDNA libraries. MiXCR, applied by TCRdb to the 5' RACE reads, yields one record per CDR3 protein. The sample has roughly 130,000 distinct CDR3 sequences, roughly 6% seen once. The CDR3 loop spans 12 amino acids. The V gene's germline CDR1 is SGHTA and CDR2 FQGNSA. V dropped 2 bases and J dropped 8 bases, with 7 bases sitting between them. This chain links TRBV7-2 with TRBJ2-1; D is undetermined. Specimen: PBMCs or a T cell subset sorted from them (not recorded which). The TCR was taken from an adult woman who had mild COVID-19 (a few samples of this study predate the infection). Cell type and time point are not known. CDR3 protein: CASSLSRDEQFF. CDR3 nucleotides: TGTGCCAGCAGCTTATCCCGGGATGAGCAGTTCTTC. The whole variable domain, remainder taken from reference TRBV7-2 and TRBJ2-1, is GAGVSQSPSNKVTEKGKDVELRCDPISGHTALYWYRQSLGQGLEFLIYFQGNSAPDKSGLPSDRFSAERTGGSVSTLTIQRTQQEDSAVYLCASSLSRDEQFFGPGTRLTVL.